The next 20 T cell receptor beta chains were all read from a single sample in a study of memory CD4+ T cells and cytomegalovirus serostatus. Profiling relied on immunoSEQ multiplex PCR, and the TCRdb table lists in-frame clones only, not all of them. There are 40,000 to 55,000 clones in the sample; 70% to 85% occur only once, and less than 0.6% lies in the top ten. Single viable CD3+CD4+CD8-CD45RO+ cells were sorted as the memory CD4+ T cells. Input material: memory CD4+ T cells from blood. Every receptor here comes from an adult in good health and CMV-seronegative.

The CDR3 DNA sequence: TGTGCCAGCAGCCGTGACAGCACAGATACGCAGTATTTT. Translating gives CASSRDSTDTQYF. V and J are TRBV7-3 and TRBJ2-3; D uncertain. The CDR3 has 13 amino acids. From germline, CDR1 is SGHTA and CDR2 FQGTGA. V lost 5 bases and J lost 0, with 6 bases in between.

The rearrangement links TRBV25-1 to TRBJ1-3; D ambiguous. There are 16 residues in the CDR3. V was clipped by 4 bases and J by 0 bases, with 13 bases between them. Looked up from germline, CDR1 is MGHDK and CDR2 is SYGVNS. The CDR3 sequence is CASSVGTINSGNTIYF. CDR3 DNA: TGTGCCAGCAGTGTGGGTACAATAAACTCTGGAAACACCATATATTTT.

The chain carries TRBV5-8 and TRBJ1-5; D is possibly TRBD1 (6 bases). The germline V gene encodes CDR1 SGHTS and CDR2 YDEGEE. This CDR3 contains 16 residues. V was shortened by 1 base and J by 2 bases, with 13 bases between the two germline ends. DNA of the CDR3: TGTGCCAGCAGCTTGAATGCAGGGGCGGGCAATCAGCCCCAGCATTTT. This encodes CASSLNAGAGNQPQHF.

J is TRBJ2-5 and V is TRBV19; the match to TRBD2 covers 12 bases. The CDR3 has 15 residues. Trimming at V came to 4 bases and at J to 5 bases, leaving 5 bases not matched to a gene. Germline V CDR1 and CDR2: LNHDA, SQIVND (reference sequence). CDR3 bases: TGTGCCAGTAGTAAAACTAGCGGGGGGTTTGAGACCCAGTACTTC. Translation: CASSKTSGGFETQYF.

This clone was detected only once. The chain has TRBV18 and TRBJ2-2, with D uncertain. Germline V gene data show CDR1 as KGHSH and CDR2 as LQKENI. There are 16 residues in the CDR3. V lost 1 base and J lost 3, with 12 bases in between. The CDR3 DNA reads TGTGCCAGCTCACCACTCGCGTCCCGGGACACCGGGGAGCTGTTTTTT. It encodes CASSPLASRDTGELFF.

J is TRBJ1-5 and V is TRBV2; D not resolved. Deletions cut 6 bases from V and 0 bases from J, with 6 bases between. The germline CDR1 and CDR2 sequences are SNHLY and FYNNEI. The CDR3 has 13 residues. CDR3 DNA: TGTGCCAGCAGACTAATTAGCAATCAGCCCCAGCATTTT. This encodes CASRLISNQPQHF. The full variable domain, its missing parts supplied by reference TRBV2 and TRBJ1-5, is EPEVTQTPSHQVTQMGQEVILRCVPISNHLYFYWYRQILGQKVEFLVSFYNNEISEKSEIFDDQFSVERPDGSNFTLKIRSTKLEDSAMYFCASRLISNQPQHFGDGTRLSIL.

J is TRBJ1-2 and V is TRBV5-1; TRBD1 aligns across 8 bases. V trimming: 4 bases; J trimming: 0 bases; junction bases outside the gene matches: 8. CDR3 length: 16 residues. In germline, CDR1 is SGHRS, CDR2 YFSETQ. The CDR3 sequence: CASSPGQDQANYGYTF. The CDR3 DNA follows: TGCGCCAGCAGCCCGGGACAGGACCAAGCTAACTATGGCTACACCTTC.

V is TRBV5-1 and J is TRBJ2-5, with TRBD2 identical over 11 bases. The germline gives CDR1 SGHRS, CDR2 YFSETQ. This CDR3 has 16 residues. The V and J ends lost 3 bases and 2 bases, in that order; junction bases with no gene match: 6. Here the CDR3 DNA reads TGCGCCAGCAGCTACCTAGCGGGGGGACCTCAAGAGACCCAGTACTTC. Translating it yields CASSYLAGGPQETQYF.

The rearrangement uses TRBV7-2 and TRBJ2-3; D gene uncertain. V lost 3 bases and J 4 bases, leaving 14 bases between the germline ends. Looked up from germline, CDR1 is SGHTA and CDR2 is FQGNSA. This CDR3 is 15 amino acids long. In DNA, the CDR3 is TGTGCCAGCAGCTTTGTCTCCACCACCCCAGATACGCAGTATTTT. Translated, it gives CASSFVSTTPDTQYF.

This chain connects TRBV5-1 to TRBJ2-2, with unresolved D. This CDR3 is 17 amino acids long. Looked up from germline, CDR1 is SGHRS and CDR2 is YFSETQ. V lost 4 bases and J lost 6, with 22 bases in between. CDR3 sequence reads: CASSIGPTATGSGELFF. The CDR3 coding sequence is TGCGCCAGCAGCATTGGACCGACGGCCACGGGTTCCGGGGAGCTGTTTTTT.

The CDR3 sequence: CASSLARGNTEAFF. The CDR3 region has the DNA TGTGCCAGCTCCCTGGCAAGGGGTAACACTGAAGCTTTCTTT. The chain is built from TRBV18 and TRBJ1-1, with D possibly matching TRBD1 (5 bases). The CDR3 has 14 amino acids. The germline CDR1 and CDR2 sequences are KGHSH and LQKENI. The V end was cut by 6 bases, the J end by 2 bases, with 13 bases between.

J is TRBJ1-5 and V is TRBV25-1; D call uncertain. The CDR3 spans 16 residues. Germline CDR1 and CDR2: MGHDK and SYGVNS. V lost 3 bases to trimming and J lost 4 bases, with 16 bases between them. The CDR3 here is CASSDGGGGKNQPQHF. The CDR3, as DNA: TGTGCCAGCAGTGACGGCGGTGGAGGAAAAAATCAGCCCCAGCATTTT.

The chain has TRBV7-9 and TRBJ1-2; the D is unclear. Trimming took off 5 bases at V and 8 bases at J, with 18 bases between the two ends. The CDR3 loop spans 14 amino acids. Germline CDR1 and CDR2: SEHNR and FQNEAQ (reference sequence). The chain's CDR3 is CASSRDQITRGYTF. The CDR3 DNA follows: TGTGCCAGCAGCCGGGATCAAATAACCCGGGGCTACACCTTC.

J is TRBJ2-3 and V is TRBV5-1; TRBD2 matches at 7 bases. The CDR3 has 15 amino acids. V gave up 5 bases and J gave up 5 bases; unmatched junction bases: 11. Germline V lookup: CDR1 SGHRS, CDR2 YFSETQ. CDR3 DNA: TGCGCCAGCAGATCCGGACTAGTAGGGGTAGATACGCAGTATTTT. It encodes CASRSGLVGVDTQYF. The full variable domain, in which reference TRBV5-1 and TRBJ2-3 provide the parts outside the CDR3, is KAGVTQTPRYLIKTRGQQVTLSCSPISGHRSVSWYQQTPGQGLQFLFEYFSETQRNKGNFPGRFSGRQFSNSRSEMNVSTLELGDSALYLCASRSGLVGVDTQYFGPGTRLTVL.

In DNA form, the CDR3 reads TGTGCCAGCAGCCCGGAAATAGGGGACAGGGGGCCGGGGGCCAACGTCCTGACTTTC. Translation gives CASSPEIGDRGPGANVLTF. The chain joins TRBV4-2 to TRBJ2-6; 12 bases are shared with TRBD1. The germline gives CDR1 LGHNA, CDR2 YNFKEQ. The V and J ends lost 4 bases and 4 bases, in that order; junction bases with no gene match: 11. The CDR3 runs 19 residues.

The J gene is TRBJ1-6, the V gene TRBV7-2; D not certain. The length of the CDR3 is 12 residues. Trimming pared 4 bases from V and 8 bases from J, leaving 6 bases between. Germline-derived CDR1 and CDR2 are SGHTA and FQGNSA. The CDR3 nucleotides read TGTGCCAGCAGCTACGTGGATTCACCCCTCCACTTT. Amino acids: CASSYVDSPLHF.

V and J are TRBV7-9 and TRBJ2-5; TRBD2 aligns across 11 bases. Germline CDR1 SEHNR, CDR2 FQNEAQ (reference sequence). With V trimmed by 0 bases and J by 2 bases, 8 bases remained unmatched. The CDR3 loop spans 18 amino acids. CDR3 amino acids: CASSLARGSGGDQETQYF. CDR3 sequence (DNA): TGTGCCAGCAGCTTAGCGCGAGGTAGCGGGGGGGATCAAGAGACCCAGTACTTC.

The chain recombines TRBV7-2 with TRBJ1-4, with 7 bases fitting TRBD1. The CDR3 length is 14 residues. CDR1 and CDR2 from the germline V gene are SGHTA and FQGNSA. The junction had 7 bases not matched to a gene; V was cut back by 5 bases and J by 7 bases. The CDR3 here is CASSLGGSVEKLFF. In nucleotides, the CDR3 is TGTGCCAGCAGCCTAGGGGGCAGCGTTGAAAAACTGTTTTTT.

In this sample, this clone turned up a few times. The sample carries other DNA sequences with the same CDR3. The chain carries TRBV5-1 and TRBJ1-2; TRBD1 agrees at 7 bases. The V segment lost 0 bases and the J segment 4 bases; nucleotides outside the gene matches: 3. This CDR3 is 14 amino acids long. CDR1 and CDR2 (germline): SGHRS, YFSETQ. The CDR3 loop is CASSLEGTAYGYTF. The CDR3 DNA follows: TGCGCCAGCAGCTTGGAAGGGACAGCCTATGGCTACACCTTC.

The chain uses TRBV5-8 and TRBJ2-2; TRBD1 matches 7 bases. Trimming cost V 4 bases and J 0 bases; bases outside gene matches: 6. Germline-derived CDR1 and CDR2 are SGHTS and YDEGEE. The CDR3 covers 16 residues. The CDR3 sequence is CASSQGTDSNTGELFF. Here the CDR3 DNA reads TGTGCCAGCAGCCAAGGGACAGACTCGAACACCGGGGAGCTGTTTTTT.